This T cell receptor (beta chain) is from a study of identifying expanded T cells in peripheral blood. Overall study findings and caveats: Over approximately two and four weeks, about 15 and 19 clones changed, versus more than 1 between replicates.

Sequencing used immunoSEQ multiplex PCR; TCRdb keeps in-frame clones, though not all of them. Of 70,000 to 95,000 clones listed, around nine tenths were seen once; the top ten hold approximately 4%. The CDR3 spans 14 residues. Germline V gene sequence: CDR1 LNHDA, CDR2 SQIVND (reference sequence). The junction had 4 bases not matched to a gene; V was cut back by 3 bases and J by 5 bases. This clone was seen a single time. Its specificity is not known. This rearrangement joins TRBV19 to TRBJ2-1, with TRBD2 identical over 7 bases. Sequencing input: blood. The sequence was obtained from a person aged 18-70 years in good health. CDR3 bases: TGTGCCAGTAGTATCGGGACTATACACAATGAGCAGTTCTTC. Its translation: CASSIGTIHNEQFF.